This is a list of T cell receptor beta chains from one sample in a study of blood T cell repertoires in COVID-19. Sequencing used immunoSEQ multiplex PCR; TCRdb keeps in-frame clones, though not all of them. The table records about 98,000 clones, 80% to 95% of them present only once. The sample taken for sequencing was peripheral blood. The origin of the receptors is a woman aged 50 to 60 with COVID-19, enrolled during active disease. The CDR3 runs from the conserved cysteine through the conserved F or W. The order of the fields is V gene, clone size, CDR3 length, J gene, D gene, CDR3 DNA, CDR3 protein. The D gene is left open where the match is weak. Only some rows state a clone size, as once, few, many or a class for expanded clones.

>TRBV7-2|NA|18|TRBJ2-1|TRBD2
TGTGCCAGCAGCTTAGAGGGACTAGCGGGGTCCGGGGGGAATGAGCAGTTCTTC
CASSLEGLAGSGGNEQFF
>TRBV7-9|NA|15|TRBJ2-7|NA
TGTGCCAGCAGCTCGGACAGCACATACTCCTACGAGCAGTACTTC
CASSSDSTYSYEQYF
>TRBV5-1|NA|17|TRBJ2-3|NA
TGCGCCAGCAGCTTGGAGATCCGCGAAGTCAGGCCAGATACGCAGTATTTT
CASSLEIREVRPDTQYF
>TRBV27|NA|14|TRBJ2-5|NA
TGTGCCAGCAGCCAACAACAGGGTAGGGAGACCCAGTACTTC
CASSQQQGRETQYF
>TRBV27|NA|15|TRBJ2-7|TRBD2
TGTGCCAGCAGCCTGGGACTAGCTTTCTCCTACGAGCAGTACTTC
CASSLGLAFSYEQYF
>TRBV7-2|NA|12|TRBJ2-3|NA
TGTGCCAGCAGCCCACGGTCAGATACGCAGTATTTT
CASSPRSDTQYF
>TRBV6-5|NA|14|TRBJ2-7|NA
TGTGCCAGCAGGCCCCGTGTTAGCTCCTACGAGCAGTACTTC
CASRPRVSSYEQYF
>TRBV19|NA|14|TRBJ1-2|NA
TGTGCCAGTAGTAAAGCAGGGCTGATCTATGGCTACACCTTC
CASSKAGLIYGYTF
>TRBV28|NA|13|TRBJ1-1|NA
TGTGCCAGCAGTTCGAGAGGAAACACTGAAGCTTTCTTT
CASSSRGNTEAFF
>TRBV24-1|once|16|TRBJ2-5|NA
TGTGCCACCAGTGATCCCATTGGGGGGTACCAAGAGACCCAGTACTTC
CATSDPIGGYQETQYF
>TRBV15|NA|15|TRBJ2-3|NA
TGTGCCACCAGCCTTAAGGGGACTGGCACAGATACGCAGTATTTT
CATSLKGTGTDTQYF
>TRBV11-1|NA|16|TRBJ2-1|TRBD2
TGTGCCAGCAGCCTTCTAACTAGCGGGGGGGACAATGAGCAGTTCTTC
CASSLLTSGGDNEQFF
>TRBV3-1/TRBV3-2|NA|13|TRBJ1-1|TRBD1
TGTGCCAGCAGCCCTCCCTGGACAGGTGAAGCTTTCTTT
CASSPPWTGEAFF
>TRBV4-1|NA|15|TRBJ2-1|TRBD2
TGCGCCAGCAGCCAAGACCCTAGCGGGGGGAATGAGCAGTTCTTC
CASSQDPSGGNEQFF
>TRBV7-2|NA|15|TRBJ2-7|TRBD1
TGTGCCAGCAGCTTGGGGACAGCGAGCTCCTACGAGCAGTACTTC
CASSLGTASSYEQYF
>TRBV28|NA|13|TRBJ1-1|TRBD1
TGTGCCAGCAGTTTAACCAGACAGGGTAGAGCTTTCTTT
CASSLTRQGRAFF
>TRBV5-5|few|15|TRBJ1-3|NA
TGTGCCAGCAGCTTAAGCAGGGGCTTTGGAAACACCATATATTTT
CASSLSRGFGNTIYF
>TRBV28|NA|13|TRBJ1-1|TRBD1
TGTGCCAGCAGACCGACAGGGATGACTGAAGCTTTCTTT
CASRPTGMTEAFF
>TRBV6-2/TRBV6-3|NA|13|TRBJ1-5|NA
TGTGCCAGCAGCCGACAGGGCAATCAGCCCCAGCATTTT
CASSRQGNQPQHF
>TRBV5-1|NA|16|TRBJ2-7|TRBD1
TGCGCCAGCAGCACCTCCACAGGGGTAGGTACCTACGAGCAGTACTTC
CASSTSTGVGTYEQYF
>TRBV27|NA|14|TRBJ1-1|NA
TGTGCCAGCACCCCACGGGGTTCCTACACTGAAGCTTTCTTT
CASTPRGSYTEAFF
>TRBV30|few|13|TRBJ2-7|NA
TGTGCCTGGAGTGTAGGACAGTTCTACGAGCAGTACTTC
CAWSVGQFYEQYF
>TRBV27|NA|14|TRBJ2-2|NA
TGTGCCAGCAGTTCCCGGACAGACACCGGGGAGCTGTTTTTT
CASSSRTDTGELFF
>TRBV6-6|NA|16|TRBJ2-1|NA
TGTGCCAGCAGTCCCCCGCTAAGTGGGGGGGCCCATGAGCAGTTCTTC
CASSPPLSGGAHEQFF
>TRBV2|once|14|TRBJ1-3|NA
TGTGCCAGCAGTCTGGAGTTAGAGGGAAACACCATATATTTT
CASSLELEGNTIYF
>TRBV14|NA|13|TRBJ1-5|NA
TGTGCCAGCAGCTTCACAGGCAATCAGCCCCAGCATTTT
CASSFTGNQPQHF
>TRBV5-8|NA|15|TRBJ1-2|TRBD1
TGTGCCAGCAGCCTGGGACAGGTAGCTAACTATGGCTACACCTTC
CASSLGQVANYGYTF
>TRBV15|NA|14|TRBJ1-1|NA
TGTGCCACCAGCATTGGCAGTCTGAACACTGAAGCTTTCTTT
CATSIGSLNTEAFF
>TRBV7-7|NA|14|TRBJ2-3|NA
TGTGCCAGCAGCTTAAAAGTCAGAGGAGATACGCAGTATTTT
CASSLKVRGDTQYF
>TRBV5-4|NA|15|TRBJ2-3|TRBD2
TGTGCCAGCAGCTTGCAGCGGGGCGGGACAGATACGCAGTATTTT
CASSLQRGGTDTQYF
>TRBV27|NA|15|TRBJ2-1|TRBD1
TGTGCCAGCAGTTCCAACAGGGGGCGTGGGAATGAGCAGTTCTTC
CASSSNRGRGNEQFF
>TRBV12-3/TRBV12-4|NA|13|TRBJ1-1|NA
TGTGCCAGCAGTTTACAGGGATCTCCTGAAGCTTTCTTT
CASSLQGSPEAFF
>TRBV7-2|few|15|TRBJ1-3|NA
TGTGCCAGCAGCTTAGAGGGGGGGTCAGGAAACACCATATATTTT
CASSLEGGSGNTIYF